The 8 T cell receptor beta chains below come from one sample, sequenced in a study of cytotoxic CD8 clonotypes in ibrutinib-treated CLL. Measured with immunoSEQ multiplex PCR; TCRdb has only the in-frame clones, and not every one. The data hold fewer than 100,000 clones, with 85% to 90% observed a single time. Sequences were derived from PBMCs, sampled before ibrutinib treatment. These receptor sequences come from a human donor with chronic lymphocytic leukemia.

The chain combines TRBV6-5 with TRBJ2-3; possible D gene TRBD1, 5 bases. This CDR3 region has 15 residues. V was shortened by 0 bases and J by 4 bases, with 11 bases between the two germline ends. The germline V gene encodes CDR1 MNHEY and CDR2 SVGAGI. The CDR3 DNA is TGTGCCAGCAGTTACTCCAGGGCAGAAGCAGATACGCAGTATTTT. Translated, it gives CASSYSRAEADTQYF.

This clone has just a few counts. The gene calls are TRBV11-2 and TRBJ2-3; D remains unclear. This CDR3 contains 16 residues. V lost 1 base and J lost 2, with 13 bases in between. Germline V gene sequence: CDR1 SGHAT, CDR2 FQNNGV. CDR3 bases: TGTGCCAGCAGCTTAGTTCTGGGTCGGAACACAGATACGCAGTATTTT. Its translation is CASSLVLGRNTDTQYF. The variable domain in full, with the rest retrieved from reference TRBV11-2 and TRBJ2-3, is EAGVAQSPRYKIIEKRQSVAFWCNPISGHATLYWYQQILGQGPKLLIQFQNNGVVDDSQLPKDRFSAERLKGVDSTLKIQPAKLEDSAVYLCASSLVLGRNTDTQYFGPGTRLTVL.

The V gene is TRBV4-1, the J gene TRBJ2-5; no clear D gene. This CDR3 has 17 residues. Germline V gene data show CDR1 as MGHRA and CDR2 as YSYEKL. The V end was cut by 1 base, the J end by 2 bases, with 17 bases between. The CDR3 DNA follows: TGCGCCAGCAGCCAAGTCCCGGCCACAACCCCTCAAGAGACCCAGTACTTC. Its translation is CASSQVPATTPQETQYF.

The chain employs TRBV23-1 and TRBJ2-7, with 8 positions matching TRBD1. TRBV23-1 carries the ORF label, with uncertain function. The CDR3 is 16 amino acids. V was pared by 4 bases and J by 4 bases, with 12 bases of the junction left unmatched. The CDR3 DNA reads TGCGCCAGCAGTCTCGGAGGACAGGGACCGTTTTACGAGCAGTACTTC. Its protein product is CASSLGGQGPFYEQYF.

The J gene is TRBJ2-1, the V gene TRBV27; D might be TRBD1 (5 bases). The CDR3 sequence is 17 residues long. Germline V gene data show CDR1 as MNHEY and CDR2 as SMNVEV (reference sequence). V lost 1 base, J lost 3 bases, and 16 bases lay in between. Here the CDR3 DNA reads TGTGCCAGCAGTTTATTAGGGGCCGGTACCCTCTACAATGAGCAGTTCTTC. Its translation: CASSLLGAGTLYNEQFF.

The rearrangement links TRBV18 to TRBJ1-2; a possible D gene is TRBD1 (5 bases). Germline V gene lookup returns CDR1 KGHSH and CDR2 LQKENI. The CDR3 runs 16 residues. V was pared by 4 bases and J by 0 bases, with 15 bases between. The CDR3 coding sequence is TGTGCCAGCTCACTATACTGGACAAGAGCTAACTATGGCTACACCTTC. Amino acids: CASSLYWTRANYGYTF.

This sequence joins TRBV30 and TRBJ2-1; 8 bases are a match to TRBD2. The CDR3 has 16 amino acids. V trimming: 0 bases; J trimming: 3 bases; junction bases outside the gene matches: 7. The V gene's germline CDR1 is GTSNPN and CDR2 SVGIG (reference sequence). In DNA form, the CDR3 reads TGTGCCTGGAGTGTAGGCCCTACTAGCGGCTACAATGAGCAGTTCTTC. It specifies CAWSVGPTSGYNEQFF.

This chain links TRBV5-1 with TRBJ2-3; 9 nucleotides line up with TRBD2. The CDR3 is 17 residues long. CDR1 is SGHRS and CDR2 is YFSETQ in the germline V gene. Trimming cost V 0 bases and J 6 bases; bases outside gene matches: 11. The CDR3 region is CASSLAPAGGPLDTQYF. The CDR3 DNA reads TGCGCCAGCAGCTTGGCTCCTGCGGGAGGGCCGTTGGATACGCAGTATTTT. The complete variable domain, with remaining parts taken from reference TRBV5-1 and TRBJ2-3, reads KAGVTQTPRYLIKTRGQQVTLSCSPISGHRSVSWYQQTPGQGLQFLFEYFSETQRNKGNFPGRFSGRQFSNSRSEMNVSTLELGDSALYLCASSLAPAGGPLDTQYFGPGTRLTVL.